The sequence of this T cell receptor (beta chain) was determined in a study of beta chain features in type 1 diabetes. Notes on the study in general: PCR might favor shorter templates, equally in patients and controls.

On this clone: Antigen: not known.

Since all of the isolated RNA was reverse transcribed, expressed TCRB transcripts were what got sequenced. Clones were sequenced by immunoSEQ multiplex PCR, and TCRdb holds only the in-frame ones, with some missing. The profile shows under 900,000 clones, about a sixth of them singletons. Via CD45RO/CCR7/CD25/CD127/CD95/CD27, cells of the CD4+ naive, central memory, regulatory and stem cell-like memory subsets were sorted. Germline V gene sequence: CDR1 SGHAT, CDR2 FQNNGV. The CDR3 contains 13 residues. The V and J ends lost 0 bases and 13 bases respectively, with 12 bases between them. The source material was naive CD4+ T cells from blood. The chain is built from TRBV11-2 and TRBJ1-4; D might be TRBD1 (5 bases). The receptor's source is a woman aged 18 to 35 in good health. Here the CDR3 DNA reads TGTGCCAGCAGCTTAGATAGGGGCAGGAGACTGTTTTTT. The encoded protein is CASSLDRGRRLFF. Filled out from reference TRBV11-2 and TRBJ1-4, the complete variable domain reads EAGVAQSPRYKIIEKRQSVAFWCNPISGHATLYWYQQILGQGPKLLIQFQNNGVVDDSQLPKDRFSAERLKGVDSTLKIQPAKLEDSAVYLCASSLDRGRRLFFGSGTQLSVL.